These T cell receptor beta chains were read from a single sample in a study of OX40 agonist ivuxolimab in advanced cancers. The repertoire was sequenced with immunoSEQ multiplex PCR; TCRdb's copy has only in-frame clones and lacks some. The repertoire holds more than 85,000 clones, with roughly nine tenths as singletons. The sample in question was CD4+ or CD8+ T cells sorted from blood, obtained in a trial of the OX40 agonist ivuxolimab. The receptor source for this set is an adult with an advanced solid tumor such as melanoma, head and neck, liver or kidney cancer. Each CDR3 is given with its conserved first and last residue. The order of the fields is J gene, D gene, V gene, clone size, CDR3 length, CDR3 protein, CDR3 DNA. D genes are given only for firm matches. Clone sizes are given selectively: once, few, many, or a class where the clone is expanded.

J: TRBJ2-3; D: TRBD1; V: TRBV7-3; size: .; length: 16; CDR3: CASSLNFGQGADTQYF; DNA: TGTGCCAGCAGCTTAAATTTCGGACAGGGCGCAGATACGCAGTATTTT
J: TRBJ2-6; D: .; V: TRBV2; size: .; length: 15; CDR3: CASRIQSSGANVLTF; DNA: TGTGCCAGCAGAATACAGAGCTCTGGGGCCAACGTCCTGACTTTC
J: TRBJ2-5; D: TRBD1; V: TRBV5-8; size: .; length: 15; CDR3: CASSRGQGAGETQYF; DNA: TGTGCCAGCAGCAGAGGACAGGGGGCAGGAGAGACCCAGTACTTC
J: TRBJ1-2; D: TRBD1; V: TRBV18; size: .; length: 16; CDR3: CASSPETGQQRNGYTF; DNA: TGTGCCAGCTCACCAGAGACAGGGCAACAGCGGAATGGCTACACCTTC
J: TRBJ2-2; D: TRBD1; V: TRBV28; size: .; length: 16; CDR3: CASYLPGQGRPGELFF; DNA: TGTGCCAGCTATCTACCGGGACAGGGGCGTCCGGGGGAGCTGTTTTTT
J: TRBJ2-6; D: TRBD1; V: TRBV12-5; size: .; length: 17; CDR3: CASGSPGTDSGANVLTF; DNA: TGTGCTAGTGGTTCACCCGGGACAGACTCTGGGGCCAACGTCCTGACTTTC
J: TRBJ1-1; D: .; V: TRBV18; size: .; length: 15; CDR3: CASSLVGVMNTEAFF; DNA: TGTGCCAGCTCACTCGTCGGAGTGATGAACACTGAAGCTTTCTTT
J: TRBJ1-1; D: .; V: TRBV7-3; size: .; length: 14; CDR3: CASSLGPRNTEAFF; DNA: TGTGCCAGCAGCCTGGGACCCCGGAACACTGAAGCTTTCTTT
J: TRBJ2-7; D: .; V: TRBV5-6; size: .; length: 14; CDR3: CASSLTGSSYEQYF; DNA: TGTGCCAGCAGCTTGACAGGGTCCTCCTACGAGCAGTACTTC
J: TRBJ2-1; D: .; V: TRBV7-7; size: .; length: 13; CDR3: CASSLDRINEQFF; DNA: TGTGCTAGCAGCTTAGACCGAATCAATGAGCAGTTCTTC
J: TRBJ1-4; D: .; V: TRBV28; size: once; length: 14; CDR3: CASSPIDPNEKLFF; DNA: TGTGCCAGCAGTCCCATAGACCCTAATGAAAAACTGTTTTTT
J: TRBJ2-6; D: .; V: TRBV28; size: .; length: 15; CDR3: CASSFSGTGANVLTF; DNA: TGTGCCAGCAGTTTCTCAGGGACCGGGGCCAACGTCCTGACTTTC
J: TRBJ2-3; D: .; V: TRBV28; size: .; length: 11; CDR3: CASSLTDTQYF; DNA: TGTGCCAGCAGCCTCACAGATACGCAGTATTTT
J: TRBJ2-1; D: .; V: TRBV9; size: .; length: 12; CDR3: CASSVVGGEQFF; DNA: TGTGCCAGCAGCGTAGTGGGTGGTGAGCAGTTCTTC
J: TRBJ2-7; D: .; V: TRBV6-5; size: .; length: 15; CDR3: CASSYSVGQTYEQYF; DNA: TGTGCCAGCAGTTACTCGGTCGGACAGACCTACGAGCAGTACTTC
J: TRBJ1-1; D: .; V: TRBV6-5; size: .; length: 14; CDR3: CASRTGRGHGEAFF; DNA: TGTGCCAGCAGGACGGGACGAGGACACGGTGAAGCTTTCTTT
J: TRBJ2-5; D: .; V: TRBV9; size: .; length: 12; CDR3: CASSVGRETQYF; DNA: TGTGCCAGCAGCGTAGGGCGAGAGACCCAGTACTTC
J: TRBJ1-6; D: .; V: TRBV11-1; size: .; length: 14; CDR3: CASSLGRGASPLHF; DNA: TGTGCCAGCAGCTTAGGCAGGGGCGCCTCACCCCTCCACTTT
J: TRBJ2-2; D: .; V: TRBV30; size: .; length: 15; CDR3: CAWSVRLTNTGELFF; DNA: TGTGCCTGGAGTGTGAGGCTGACGAACACCGGGGAGCTGTTTTTT
J: TRBJ1-2; D: TRBD1; V: TRBV28; size: .; length: 14; CDR3: CASSFPGQVGGYTF; DNA: TGTGCCAGCAGTTTCCCCGGACAGGTGGGGGGCTACACCTTC
J: TRBJ1-4; D: .; V: TRBV29-1; size: .; length: 12; CDR3: CSVGGVGEKLFF; DNA: TGCAGCGTTGGTGGGGTAGGCGAAAAACTGTTTTTT
J: TRBJ1-1; D: .; V: TRBV9; size: .; length: 13; CDR3: CASSVAGEEAAFF; DNA: TGTGCCAGCAGCGTAGCTGGGGAAGAGGCCGCTTTCTTT
J: TRBJ2-2; D: .; V: TRBV6-5; size: .; length: 15; CDR3: CASSYSEATTGELFF; DNA: TGTGCCAGCAGTTACTCGGAAGCGACCACCGGGGAGCTGTTTTTT
J: TRBJ2-2; D: .; V: TRBV7-2; size: .; length: 14; CDR3: CASSLGGHTGELFF; DNA: TGTGCCAGCAGCTTAGGGGGACACACCGGGGAGCTGTTTTTT
J: TRBJ2-2; D: .; V: TRBV6-6; size: .; length: 11; CDR3: CASKSDGELFF; DNA: TGTGCCAGCAAATCGGATGGGGAGCTGTTTTTT
J: TRBJ2-1; D: .; V: TRBV18; size: .; length: 15; CDR3: CASSEKIVSYNEQFF; DNA: TGTGCCAGCTCAGAAAAAATAGTCTCCTACAATGAGCAGTTCTTC
J: TRBJ2-1; D: .; V: TRBV5-1; size: .; length: 16; CDR3: CASSLRGKSSYNEQFF; DNA: TGCGCCAGCAGCTTACGGGGGAAGAGCTCCTACAATGAGCAGTTCTTC
J: TRBJ1-6; D: .; V: TRBV19; size: .; length: 18; CDR3: CASSILPVVRRDNSPLHF; DNA: TGTGCCAGTAGTATTCTCCCGGTGGTACGCAGGGATAATTCACCCCTCCACTTT
J: TRBJ2-2; D: .; V: TRBV19; size: .; length: 15; CDR3: CASAPVEAGTGELFF; DNA: TGTGCCAGTGCCCCTGTTGAGGCCGGTACCGGGGAGCTGTTTTTT
J: TRBJ2-6; D: .; V: TRBV7-8; size: .; length: 18; CDR3: CASSGPGLDFSGANVLTF; DNA: TGTGCCAGCAGCGGGCCGGGTCTCGACTTCTCTGGGGCCAACGTCCTGACTTTC
J: TRBJ2-3; D: TRBD2; V: TRBV7-2; size: .; length: 15; CDR3: CASSLAGGGIDTQYF; DNA: TGTGCCAGCAGCTTAGCAGGCGGGGGGATAGATACGCAGTATTTT
J: TRBJ1-1; D: .; V: TRBV18; size: .; length: 15; CDR3: CASSLSRTTGTEAFF; DNA: TGTGCCAGCTCACTGTCCCGAACCACGGGCACTGAAGCTTTCTTT
J: TRBJ1-2; D: .; V: TRBV9; size: .; length: 15; CDR3: CASSVGTGLNYGYTF; DNA: TGTGCCAGCAGCGTAGGGACGGGACTGAACTATGGCTACACCTTC
J: TRBJ1-6; D: .; V: TRBV6-5; size: .; length: 15; CDR3: CASSRAQGGGSPLHF; DNA: TGTGCCAGCAGCCGCGCACAGGGTGGAGGGTCACCCCTCCACTTT
J: TRBJ1-2; D: TRBD1; V: TRBV9; size: once; length: 14; CDR3: CASSGGQGVYGYTF; DNA: TGTGCCAGCAGCGGGGGACAGGGGGTCTATGGCTACACCTTC
J: TRBJ1-2; D: TRBD1; V: TRBV4-3; size: few; length: 16; CDR3: CASSQDWTGANYGYTF; DNA: TGCGCCAGCAGCCAAGACTGGACAGGGGCCAACTATGGCTACACCTTC
J: TRBJ1-1; D: TRBD1; V: TRBV6-6; size: .; length: 15; CDR3: CASSYSQGATTEAFF; DNA: TGTGCCAGCAGTTACTCTCAGGGGGCAACGACTGAAGCTTTCTTT
J: TRBJ2-5; D: .; V: TRBV7-3; size: .; length: 14; CDR3: CASSFEPAQETQYF; DNA: TGTGCCAGCAGCTTCGAACCGGCGCAAGAGACCCAGTACTTC
J: TRBJ2-7; D: .; V: TRBV6-5; size: .; length: 14; CDR3: CASSYLTGSYEQYF; DNA: TGTGCCAGCAGTTACTTAACAGGGTCCTACGAGCAGTACTTC
J: TRBJ1-3; D: .; V: TRBV19; size: .; length: 13; CDR3: CASSPGSGNTIYF; DNA: TGTGCCAGTAGTCCAGGCTCTGGAAACACCATATATTTT
J: TRBJ2-7; D: TRBD2; V: TRBV7-9; size: .; length: 16; CDR3: CASSLAKLAGAYEQYF; DNA: TGTGCCAGCAGCTTAGCGAAACTAGCGGGAGCCTACGAGCAGTACTTC
J: TRBJ2-1; D: TRBD2; V: TRBV4-3; size: .; length: 19; CDR3: CASSMRTGTSGGLYNEQFF; DNA: TGCGCCAGCAGCATGAGAACCGGGACTAGCGGGGGGCTTTACAATGAGCAGTTCTTC
J: TRBJ2-4; D: .; V: TRBV18; size: .; length: 16; CDR3: CASSPPGRTAKNIQYF; DNA: TGTGCCAGCTCACCACCGGGGAGGACAGCCAAAAACATTCAGTACTTC
J: TRBJ1-1; D: .; V: TRBV7-9; size: .; length: 13; CDR3: CASSTGPGTEAFF; DNA: TGTGCCAGCAGCACAGGGCCGGGCACTGAAGCTTTCTTT
J: TRBJ2-3; D: .; V: TRBV5-1; size: .; length: 16; CDR3: CASSLELAALTDTQYF; DNA: TGCGCCAGCAGCCTAGAACTAGCAGCCCTTACAGATACGCAGTATTTT
J: TRBJ1-6; D: .; V: TRBV19; size: .; length: 12; CDR3: CASRGDGSPLHF; DNA: TGTGCCAGTAGAGGGGATGGATCACCCCTCCACTTT
J: TRBJ1-2; D: TRBD1; V: TRBV6-1; size: .; length: 16; CDR3: CASSAMGGGQSYGYTF; DNA: TGTGCCAGCAGTGCAATGGGTGGGGGACAGAGCTATGGCTACACCTTC
J: TRBJ2-5; D: TRBD2; V: TRBV7-2; size: .; length: 15; CDR3: CASSLGTSGRETQYF; DNA: TGTGCCAGCAGCTTAGGGACTAGCGGGAGGGAGACCCAGTACTTC
J: TRBJ1-2; D: TRBD1; V: TRBV2; size: .; length: 14; CDR3: CASRGDRVNYGYTF; DNA: TGTGCCAGCAGAGGGGACAGGGTTAACTATGGCTACACCTTC
J: TRBJ2-2; D: .; V: TRBV7-6; size: .; length: 17; CDR3: CASSRTEANANTGELFF; DNA: TGTGCCAGCAGCCGGACGGAAGCAAACGCGAACACCGGGGAGCTGTTTTTT